Below are 6 T cell receptor beta chains sequenced from a single sample in a study of T cells after yellow fever vaccination. Each CDR3 protein gets one entry after TCRdb re-called the 5' RACE reads with MiXCR. The data contain approximately 250,000 distinct CDR3 sequences, around 5.3% of them singletons. Source: CD4+ T cells sorted from PBMCs, taken on the day of the yellow fever booster vaccination. These receptors originate from a young man who received the YFV17D yellow fever vaccine.

This chain uses TRBV5-1 with TRBJ2-7; D possibly matches TRBD1 or TRBD2 (7 bases each). The CDR3 sequence is 12 residues long. Trimming took off 3 bases at V and 5 bases at J, with 9 bases between the two ends. Germline V gives CDR1 SGHRS, CDR2 YFSETQ. The CDR3 spells CASSSGGDEQYV. Written as DNA, the CDR3 is TGCGCCAGCAGCTCAGGGGGGGACGAGCAGTACGTC.

This clonotype showed up just a few times. The V gene is TRBV27, the J gene TRBJ2-6; 9 nucleotides align to TRBD1. V shed 3 bases and J 2 bases; nucleotides not matched to a gene: 2. The length of the CDR3 is 16 residues. From germline, CDR1 is MNHEY and CDR2 SMNVEV (reference sequence). CDR3 loop: CASSFWTGAGANVLTF. The DNA for the CDR3 is TGTGCCAGCAGTTTTTGGACAGGGGCTGGGGCCAACGTCCTGACTTTC.

This clonotype occurred many times. The chain joins TRBV11-2 to TRBJ2-1, with a weak D call TRBD1 (5 bases). CDR3 length: 12 residues. Trimming left V 5 bases short and J 7 bases short, with 9 bases between. Germline assignment: CDR1 SGHAT and CDR2 FQNNGV. Written as DNA, the CDR3 is TGTGCCAGCAGCCTGAACAGGAATGAGCAGTTCTTC. Its translation: CASSLNRNEQFF.

The chain is built from TRBV18 and TRBJ2-3, with 7 bases identical to TRBD2. Germline V gene lookup returns CDR1 KGHSH and CDR2 LQKENI. J lost 5 bases, V lost 3 bases, and 8 bases had no gene match. This CDR3 region has 15 residues. Here the CDR3 reads CASSPDLAVGDTQYF. CDR3 DNA: TGTGCCAGCTCACCTGACCTAGCGGTGGGAGATACGCAGTATTTT. The entire variable domain, with the rest obtained from reference TRBV18 and TRBJ2-3, is as follows: NAGVMQNPRHLVRRRGQEARLRCSPMKGHSHVYWYRQLPEEGLKFMVYLQKENIIDESGMPKERFSAEFPKEGPSILRIQQVVRGDSAAYFCASSPDLAVGDTQYFGPGTRLTVL.

This clonotype has a count of ten or more. J is TRBJ2-2 and V is TRBV10-3, with TRBD2 matching over 9 bases. The CDR3 runs to 15 residues. V trimming: 7 bases; J trimming: 2 bases; junction bases outside the gene matches: 5. Per germline, CDR1 ENHRY and CDR2 SYGVKD. The CDR3 protein is CAITPGLANTGELFF. In DNA, the CDR3 is TGTGCCATCACCCCGGGACTAGCCAACACCGGGGAGCTGTTTTTT.

This clonotype was found many times. The V gene is TRBV10-3, the J gene TRBJ2-3; TRBD1 matches at 10 bases. Germline V gene lookup returns CDR1 ENHRY and CDR2 SYGVKD. Losses at the gene ends were 6 bases for V and 3 bases for J; bases not matched to a gene: 6. The CDR3 has 15 residues. The CDR3 reads CAISPRDRGTDTQYF. The CDR3 DNA is TGTGCCATCAGCCCCCGGGACAGGGGAACAGATACGCAGTATTTT.